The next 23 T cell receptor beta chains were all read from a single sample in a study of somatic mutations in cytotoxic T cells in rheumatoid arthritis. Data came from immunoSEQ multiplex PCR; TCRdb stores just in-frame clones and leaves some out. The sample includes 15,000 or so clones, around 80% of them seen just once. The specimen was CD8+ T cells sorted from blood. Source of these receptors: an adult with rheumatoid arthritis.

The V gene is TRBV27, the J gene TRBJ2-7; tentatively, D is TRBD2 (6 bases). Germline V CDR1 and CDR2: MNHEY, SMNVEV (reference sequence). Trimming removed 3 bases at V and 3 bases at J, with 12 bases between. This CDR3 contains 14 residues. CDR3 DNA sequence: TGTGCCAGCAGTTTTCGGGGGTTCGGCTACGAGCAGTACTTC. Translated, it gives CASSFRGFGYEQYF.

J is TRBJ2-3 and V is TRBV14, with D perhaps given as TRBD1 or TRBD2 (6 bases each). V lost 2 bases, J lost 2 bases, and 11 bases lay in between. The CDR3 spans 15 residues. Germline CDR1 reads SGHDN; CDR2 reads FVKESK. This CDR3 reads CASSQTGAATDTQYF. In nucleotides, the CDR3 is TGTGCCAGCAGCCAAACGGGGGCAGCCACAGATACGCAGTATTTT.

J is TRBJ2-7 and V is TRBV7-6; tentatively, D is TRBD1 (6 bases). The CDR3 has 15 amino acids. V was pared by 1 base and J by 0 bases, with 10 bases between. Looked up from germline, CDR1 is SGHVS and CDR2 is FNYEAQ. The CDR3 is CASSLEGTRSYEQYF. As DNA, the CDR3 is TGTGCCAGCAGCTTAGAGGGGACACGCTCCTACGAGCAGTACTTC.

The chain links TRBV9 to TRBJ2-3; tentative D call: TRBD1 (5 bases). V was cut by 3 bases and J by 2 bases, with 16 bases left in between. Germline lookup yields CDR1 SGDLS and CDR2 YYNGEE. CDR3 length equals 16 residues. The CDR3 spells CASSDQGAEITDTQYF. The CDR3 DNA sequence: TGTGCCAGCAGCGATCAGGGTGCGGAAATCACAGATACGCAGTATTTT.

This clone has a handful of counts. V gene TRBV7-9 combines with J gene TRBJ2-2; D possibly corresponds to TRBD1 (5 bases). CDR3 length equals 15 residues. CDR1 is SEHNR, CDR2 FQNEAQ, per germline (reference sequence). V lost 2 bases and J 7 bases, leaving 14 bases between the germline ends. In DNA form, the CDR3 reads TGTGCCAGCAGCTTAAGAGCAGGGTACGACGGGGAGCTGTTTTTT. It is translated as CASSLRAGYDGELFF.

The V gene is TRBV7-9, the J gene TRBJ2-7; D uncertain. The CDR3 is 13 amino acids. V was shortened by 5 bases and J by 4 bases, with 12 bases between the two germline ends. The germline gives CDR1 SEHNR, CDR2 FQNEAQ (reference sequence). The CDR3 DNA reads TGTGCCAGCAGCCAGAATCCGGATTACGAGCAGTACTTC. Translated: CASSQNPDYEQYF.

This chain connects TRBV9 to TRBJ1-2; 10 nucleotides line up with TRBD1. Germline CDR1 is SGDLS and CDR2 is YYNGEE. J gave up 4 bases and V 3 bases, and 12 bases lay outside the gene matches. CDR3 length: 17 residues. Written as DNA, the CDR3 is TGTGCCAGCAGCGCTAGTTGGGGGACAGGGGATCCCTATGGCTACACCTTC. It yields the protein CASSASWGTGDPYGYTF.

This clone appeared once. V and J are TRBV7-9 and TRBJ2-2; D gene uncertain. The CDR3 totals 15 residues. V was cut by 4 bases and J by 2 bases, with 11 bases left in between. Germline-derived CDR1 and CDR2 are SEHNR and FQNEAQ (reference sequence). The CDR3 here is CASSSLQSNTGELFF. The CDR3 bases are TGTGCCAGCAGCTCGTTACAGTCAAACACCGGGGAGCTGTTTTTT.

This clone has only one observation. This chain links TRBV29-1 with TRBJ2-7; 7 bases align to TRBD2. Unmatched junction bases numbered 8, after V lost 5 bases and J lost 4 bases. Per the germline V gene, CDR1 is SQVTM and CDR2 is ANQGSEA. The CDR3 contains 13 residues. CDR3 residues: CSVTWRESYEQYF. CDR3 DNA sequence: TGCAGCGTTACGTGGCGGGAGTCGTACGAGCAGTACTTC.

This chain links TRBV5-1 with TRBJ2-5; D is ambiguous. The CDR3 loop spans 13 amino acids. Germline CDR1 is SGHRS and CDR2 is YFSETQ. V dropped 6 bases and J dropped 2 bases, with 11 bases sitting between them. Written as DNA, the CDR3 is TGCGCCAGCAACCAAGGGCGGCAAGAGACCCAGTACTTC. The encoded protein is CASNQGRQETQYF.

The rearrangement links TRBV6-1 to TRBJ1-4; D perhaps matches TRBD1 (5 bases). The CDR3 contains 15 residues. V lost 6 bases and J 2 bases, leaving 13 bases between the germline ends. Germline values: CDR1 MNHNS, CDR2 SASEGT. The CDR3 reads CASRHPGGTNEKLFF. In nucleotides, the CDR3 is TGTGCCAGCAGACACCCGGGGGGGACTAATGAAAAACTGTTTTTT.

The CDR3: CASSPGTGEQYF. For the CDR3, the DNA is TGTGCCAGCAGCCCGGGGACGGGCGAGCAGTACTTC. The genes are TRBV2 and TRBJ2-7; D possibly matches TRBD1 or TRBD2 (5 bases each). V dropped 6 bases and J dropped 6 bases, with 12 bases sitting between them. There are 12 residues in the CDR3. CDR1 and CDR2 from the germline V gene are SNHLY and FYNNEI.

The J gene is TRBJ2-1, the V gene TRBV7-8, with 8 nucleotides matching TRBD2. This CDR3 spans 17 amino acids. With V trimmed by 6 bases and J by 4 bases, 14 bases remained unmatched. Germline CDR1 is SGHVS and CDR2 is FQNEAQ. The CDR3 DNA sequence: TGTGCCAGCAGGCTGGACGCAGGACTAGCTTTATACAATGAGCAGTTCTTC. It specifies CASRLDAGLALYNEQFF.

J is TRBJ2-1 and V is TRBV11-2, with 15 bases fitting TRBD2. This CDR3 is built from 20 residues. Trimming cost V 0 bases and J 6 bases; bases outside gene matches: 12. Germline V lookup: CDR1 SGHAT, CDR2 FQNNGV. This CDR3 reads CASSLDAYGLAGGQGNEQFF. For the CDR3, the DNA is TGTGCCAGCAGCTTAGATGCGTACGGACTAGCGGGAGGGCAGGGCAATGAGCAGTTCTTC.

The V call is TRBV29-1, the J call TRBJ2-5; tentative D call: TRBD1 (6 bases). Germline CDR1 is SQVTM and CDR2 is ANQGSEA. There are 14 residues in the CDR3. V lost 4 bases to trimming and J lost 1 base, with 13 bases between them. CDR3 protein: CSVVLRQAQETQYF. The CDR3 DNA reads TGCAGCGTTGTACTCCGACAGGCCCAAGAGACCCAGTACTTC.

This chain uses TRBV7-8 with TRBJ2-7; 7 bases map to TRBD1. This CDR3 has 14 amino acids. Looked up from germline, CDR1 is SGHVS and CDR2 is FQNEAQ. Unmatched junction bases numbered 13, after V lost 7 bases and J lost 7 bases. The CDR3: CASTNRDSLREQYF. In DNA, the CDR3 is TGTGCCAGCACCAATCGGGACAGCCTAAGGGAGCAGTACTTC.

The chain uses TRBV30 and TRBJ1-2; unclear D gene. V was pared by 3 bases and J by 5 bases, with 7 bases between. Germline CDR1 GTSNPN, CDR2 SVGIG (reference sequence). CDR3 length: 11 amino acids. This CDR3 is CAWRKEYGYTF. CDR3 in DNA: TGTGCCTGGAGGAAAGAATATGGCTACACCTTC.

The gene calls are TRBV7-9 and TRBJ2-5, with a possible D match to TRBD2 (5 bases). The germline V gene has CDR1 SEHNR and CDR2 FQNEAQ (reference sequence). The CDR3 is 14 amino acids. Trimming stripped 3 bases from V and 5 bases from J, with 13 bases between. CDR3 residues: CASSFFEGGETQYF. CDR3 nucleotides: TGTGCCAGCAGCTTTTTCGAAGGCGGGGAGACCCAGTACTTC.

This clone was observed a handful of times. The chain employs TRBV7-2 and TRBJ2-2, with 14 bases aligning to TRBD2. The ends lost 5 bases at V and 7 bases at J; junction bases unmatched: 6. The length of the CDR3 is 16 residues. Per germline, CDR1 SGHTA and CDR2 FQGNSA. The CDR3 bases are TGTGCCAGCAGCCTCGGGACTAGCGGGGGTAACGGGGAGCTGTTTTTT. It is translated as CASSLGTSGGNGELFF.

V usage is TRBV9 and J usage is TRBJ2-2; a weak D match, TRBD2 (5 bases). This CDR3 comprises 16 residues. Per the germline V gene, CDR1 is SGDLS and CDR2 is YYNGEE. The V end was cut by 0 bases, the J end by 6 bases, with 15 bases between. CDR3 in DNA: TGTGCCAGCAGCGTAGATTCGGGATACCTCTCCGGGGAGCTGTTTTTT. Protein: CASSVDSGYLSGELFF.

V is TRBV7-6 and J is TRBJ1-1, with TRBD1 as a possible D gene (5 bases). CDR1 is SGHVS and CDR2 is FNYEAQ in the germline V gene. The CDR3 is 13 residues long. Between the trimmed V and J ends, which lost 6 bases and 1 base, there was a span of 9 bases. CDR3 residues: CASRQDWNTEAFF. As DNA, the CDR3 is TGTGCCAGCAGACAGGACTGGAACACTGAAGCTTTCTTT.

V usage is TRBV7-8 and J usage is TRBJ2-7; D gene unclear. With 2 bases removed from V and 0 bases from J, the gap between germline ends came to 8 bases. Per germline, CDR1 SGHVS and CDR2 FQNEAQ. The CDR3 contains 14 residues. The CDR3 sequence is CASSLRKHSYEQYF. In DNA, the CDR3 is TGTGCCAGCAGCTTACGTAAGCACTCCTACGAGCAGTACTTC.

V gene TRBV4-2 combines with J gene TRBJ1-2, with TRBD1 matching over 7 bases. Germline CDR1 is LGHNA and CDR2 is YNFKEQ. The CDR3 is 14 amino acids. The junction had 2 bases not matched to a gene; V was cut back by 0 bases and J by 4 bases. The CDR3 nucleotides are TGTGCCAGCAGCCAAGAAACAGGGGTCTATGGCTACACCTTC. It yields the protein CASSQETGVYGYTF.